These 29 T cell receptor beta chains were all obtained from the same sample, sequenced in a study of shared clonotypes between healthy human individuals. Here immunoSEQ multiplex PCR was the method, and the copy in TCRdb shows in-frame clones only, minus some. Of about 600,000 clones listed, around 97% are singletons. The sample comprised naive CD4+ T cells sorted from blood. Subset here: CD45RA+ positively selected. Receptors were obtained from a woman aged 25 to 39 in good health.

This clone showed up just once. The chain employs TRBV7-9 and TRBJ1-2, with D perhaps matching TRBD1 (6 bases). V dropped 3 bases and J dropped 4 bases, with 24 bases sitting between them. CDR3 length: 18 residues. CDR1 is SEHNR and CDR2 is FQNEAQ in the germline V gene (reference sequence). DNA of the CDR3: TGTGCCAGCAGCTTTAATCAGGGGCCCACCCCCGGGGGCTATGGCTACACCTTC. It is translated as CASSFNQGPTPGGYGYTF.

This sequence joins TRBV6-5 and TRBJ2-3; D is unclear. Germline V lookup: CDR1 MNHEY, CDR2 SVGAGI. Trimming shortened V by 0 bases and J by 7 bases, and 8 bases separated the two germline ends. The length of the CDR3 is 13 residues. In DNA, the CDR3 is TGTGCCAGCAGTTACTCGAAGGGTCATACGCAGTATTTT. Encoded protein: CASSYSKGHTQYF.

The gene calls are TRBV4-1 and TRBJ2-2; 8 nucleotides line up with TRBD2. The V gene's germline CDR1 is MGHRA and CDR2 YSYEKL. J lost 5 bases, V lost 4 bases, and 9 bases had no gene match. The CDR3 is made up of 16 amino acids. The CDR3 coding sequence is TGCGCCAGCAGCCTCATGACTAGCGTTCGGACCGGGGAGCTGTTTTTT. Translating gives CASSLMTSVRTGELFF.

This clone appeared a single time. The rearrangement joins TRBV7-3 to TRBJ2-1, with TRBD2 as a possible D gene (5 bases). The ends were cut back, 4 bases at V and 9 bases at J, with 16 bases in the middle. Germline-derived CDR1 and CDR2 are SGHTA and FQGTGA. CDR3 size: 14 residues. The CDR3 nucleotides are TGTGCCAGCAGCTCACTTCCTACTAGAAGTGAGCAGTTCTTC. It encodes CASSSLPTRSEQFF.

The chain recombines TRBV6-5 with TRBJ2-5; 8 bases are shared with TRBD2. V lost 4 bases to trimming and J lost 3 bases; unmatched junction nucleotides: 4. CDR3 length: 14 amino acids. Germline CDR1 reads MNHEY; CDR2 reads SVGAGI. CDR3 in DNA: TGTGCCAGCAGTTCCGGGGGGGGAGAAGAGACCCAGTACTTC. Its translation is CASSSGGGEETQYF.

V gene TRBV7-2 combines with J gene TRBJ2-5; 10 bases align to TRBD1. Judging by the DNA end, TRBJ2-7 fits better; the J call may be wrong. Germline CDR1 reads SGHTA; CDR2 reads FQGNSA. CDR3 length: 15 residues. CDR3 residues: CASSLSGTGAYEQYF. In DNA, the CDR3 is TGTGCCAGCAGCTTATCCGGGACAGGGGCCTACGAGCAGTACTTC.

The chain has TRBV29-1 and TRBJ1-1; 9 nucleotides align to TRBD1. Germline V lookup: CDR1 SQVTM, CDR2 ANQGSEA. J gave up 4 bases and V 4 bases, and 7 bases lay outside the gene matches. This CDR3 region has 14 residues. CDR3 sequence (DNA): TGCAGCGTTGGTCCCCCGACAGGGGGCACTGAAGCTTTCTTT. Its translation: CSVGPPTGGTEAFF.

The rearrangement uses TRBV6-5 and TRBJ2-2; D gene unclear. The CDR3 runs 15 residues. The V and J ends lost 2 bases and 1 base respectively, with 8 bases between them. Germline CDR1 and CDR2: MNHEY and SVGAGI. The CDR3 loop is CASSYETRNTGELFF. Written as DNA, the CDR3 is TGTGCCAGCAGTTACGAGACAAGGAACACCGGGGAGCTGTTTTTT.

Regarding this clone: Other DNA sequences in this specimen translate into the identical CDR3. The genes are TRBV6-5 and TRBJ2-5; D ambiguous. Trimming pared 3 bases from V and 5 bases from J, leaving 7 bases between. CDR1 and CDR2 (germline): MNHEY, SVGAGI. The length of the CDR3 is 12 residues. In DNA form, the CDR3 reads TGTGCCAGCAGTTATGCCGGGGAGACCCAGTACTTC. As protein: CASSYAGETQYF.

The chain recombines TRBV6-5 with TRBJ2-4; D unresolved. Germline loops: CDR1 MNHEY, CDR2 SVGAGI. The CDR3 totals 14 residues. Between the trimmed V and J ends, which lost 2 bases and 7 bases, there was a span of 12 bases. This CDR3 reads CASSYGGIWNIQYF. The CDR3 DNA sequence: TGTGCCAGCAGTTACGGTGGGATTTGGAACATTCAGTACTTC.

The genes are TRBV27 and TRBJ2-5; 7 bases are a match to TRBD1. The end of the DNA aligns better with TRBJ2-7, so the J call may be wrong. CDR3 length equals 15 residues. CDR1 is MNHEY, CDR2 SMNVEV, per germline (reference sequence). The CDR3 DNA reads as TGTGCCAGCAGTCCACCGGGACAGCGCTCCTACGAGCAGTACTTC. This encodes CASSPPGQRSYEQYF.

DNA for the CDR3: TGCGCCAGCAGTCGCGCAACCGGGACAGATACGCAGTATTTT. Its translation: CASSRATGTDTQYF. The V call is TRBV5-1, the J call TRBJ2-3, with unresolved D. The CDR3 runs 14 residues. Germline-derived CDR1 and CDR2 are SGHRS and YFSETQ. V dropped 5 bases and J dropped 3 bases, with 13 bases sitting between them.

The CDR3 here is CASRPHSPGTANTGELFF. CDR3 bases: TGTGCCAGCAGACCCCATTCTCCCGGGACGGCGAACACCGGGGAGCTGTTTTTT. The V and J genes are TRBV7-6 and TRBJ2-2; the D gene could be TRBD1 or TRBD2 (5 bases each). The germline CDR1 and CDR2 sequences are SGHVS and FNYEAQ. V was shortened by 6 bases and J by 0 bases, with 20 bases between the two germline ends. The CDR3 is made up of 18 amino acids.

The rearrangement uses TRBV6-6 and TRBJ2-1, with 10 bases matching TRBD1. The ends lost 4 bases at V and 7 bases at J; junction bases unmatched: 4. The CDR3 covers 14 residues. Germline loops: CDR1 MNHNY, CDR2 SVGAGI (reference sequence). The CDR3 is CASSSPGQGNEQFF. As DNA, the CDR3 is TGTGCCAGCAGTTCACCGGGACAGGGGAATGAGCAGTTCTTC.

CDR3 amino acids: CASSSVYSSGANVLTF. In nucleotides, the CDR3 is TGTGCCAGCAGCTCCGTATACTCCTCTGGGGCCAACGTCCTGACTTTC. The chain uses TRBV5-4 and TRBJ2-6; D is unresolved. This CDR3 comprises 16 residues. The germline V and J ends were trimmed by 3 bases and 0 bases, with 10 bases remaining between them. Germline CDR1 SGHNT, CDR2 YYREEE (reference sequence).

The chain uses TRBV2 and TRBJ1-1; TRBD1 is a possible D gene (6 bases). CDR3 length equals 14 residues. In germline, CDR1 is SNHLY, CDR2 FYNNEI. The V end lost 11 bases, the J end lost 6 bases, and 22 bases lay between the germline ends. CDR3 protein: CAASSRGSLAEAFF. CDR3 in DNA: TGTGCCGCCTCCAGCAGGGGTTCTTTGGCTGAAGCTTTCTTT.

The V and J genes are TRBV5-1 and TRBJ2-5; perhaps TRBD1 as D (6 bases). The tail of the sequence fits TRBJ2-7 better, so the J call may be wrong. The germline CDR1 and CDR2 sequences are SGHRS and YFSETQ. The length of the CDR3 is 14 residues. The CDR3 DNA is TGCGCCAGCAGCTCGGACAGTGGCCCCTACGAGCAGTACTTC. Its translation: CASSSDSGPYEQYF.

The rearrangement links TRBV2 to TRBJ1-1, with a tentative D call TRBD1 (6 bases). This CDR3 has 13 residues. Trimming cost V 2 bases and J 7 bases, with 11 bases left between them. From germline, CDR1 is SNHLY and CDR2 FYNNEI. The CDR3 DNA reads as TGTGCCAGCAGTGAAAGGGGGTTGAGTGAAGCTTTCTTT. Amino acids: CASSERGLSEAFF.

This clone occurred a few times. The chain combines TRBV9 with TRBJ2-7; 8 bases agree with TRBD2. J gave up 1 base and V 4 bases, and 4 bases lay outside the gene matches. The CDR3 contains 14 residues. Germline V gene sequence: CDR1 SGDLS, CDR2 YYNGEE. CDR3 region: CASSPGRGSYEQYF. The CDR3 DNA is TGTGCCAGCAGCCCCGGGAGGGGGTCCTACGAGCAGTACTTC.

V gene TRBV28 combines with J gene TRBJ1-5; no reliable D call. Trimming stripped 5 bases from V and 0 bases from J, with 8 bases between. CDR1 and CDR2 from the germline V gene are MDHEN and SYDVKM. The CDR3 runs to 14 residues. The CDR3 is CASSRHHSNQPQHF. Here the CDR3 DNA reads TGTGCCAGCAGTCGACACCATAGCAATCAGCCCCAGCATTTT.

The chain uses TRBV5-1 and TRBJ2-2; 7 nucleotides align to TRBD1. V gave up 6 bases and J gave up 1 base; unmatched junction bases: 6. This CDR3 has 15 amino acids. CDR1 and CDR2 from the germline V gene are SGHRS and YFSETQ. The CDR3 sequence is CASTTGTENTGELFF. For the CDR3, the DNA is TGCGCCAGCACCACCGGGACAGAGAACACCGGGGAGCTGTTTTTT.

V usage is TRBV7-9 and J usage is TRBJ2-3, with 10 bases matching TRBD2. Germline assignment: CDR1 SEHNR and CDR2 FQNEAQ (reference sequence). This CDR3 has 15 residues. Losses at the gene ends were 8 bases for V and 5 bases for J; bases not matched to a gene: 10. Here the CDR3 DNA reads TGTGCCAGCCGAAGGCTAGCGGGAGTGGGAGATACGCAGTATTTT. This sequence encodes CASRRLAGVGDTQYF.

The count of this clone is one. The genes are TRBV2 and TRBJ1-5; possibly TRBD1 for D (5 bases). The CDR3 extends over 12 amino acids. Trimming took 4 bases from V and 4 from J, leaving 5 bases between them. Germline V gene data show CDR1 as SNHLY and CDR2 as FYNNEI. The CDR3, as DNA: TGTGCCAGCAGTGGGGGGAATCAGCCCCAGCATTTT. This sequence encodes CASSGGNQPQHF.

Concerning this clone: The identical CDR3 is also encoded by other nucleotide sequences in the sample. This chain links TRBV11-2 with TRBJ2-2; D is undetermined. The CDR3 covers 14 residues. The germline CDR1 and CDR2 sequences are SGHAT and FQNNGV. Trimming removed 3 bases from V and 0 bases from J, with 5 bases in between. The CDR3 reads CASSLGANTGELFF. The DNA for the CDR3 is TGTGCCAGCAGCTTGGGTGCGAACACCGGGGAGCTGTTTTTT.

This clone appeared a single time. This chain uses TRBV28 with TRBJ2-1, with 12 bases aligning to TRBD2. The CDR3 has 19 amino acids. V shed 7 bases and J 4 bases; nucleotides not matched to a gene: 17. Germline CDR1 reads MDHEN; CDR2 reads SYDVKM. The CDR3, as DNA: TGTGCCAGCATGGGAAAGGGGCTAGCGGGAGGGAACAAATACAATGAGCAGTTCTTC. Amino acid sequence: CASMGKGLAGGNKYNEQFF.

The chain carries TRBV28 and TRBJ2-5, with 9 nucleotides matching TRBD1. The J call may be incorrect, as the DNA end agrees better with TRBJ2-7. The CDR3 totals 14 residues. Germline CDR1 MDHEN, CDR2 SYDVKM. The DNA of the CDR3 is TGTGCCAGCAGTGTACAGGGGGCCTCCTACGAGCAGTACTTC. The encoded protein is CASSVQGASYEQYF.

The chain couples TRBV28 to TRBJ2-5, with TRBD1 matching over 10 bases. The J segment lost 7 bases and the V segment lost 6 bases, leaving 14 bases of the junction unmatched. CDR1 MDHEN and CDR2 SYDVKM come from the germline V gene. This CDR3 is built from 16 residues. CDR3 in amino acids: CASSNPGQGLSGTQYF. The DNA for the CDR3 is TGTGCCAGCAGCAACCCGGGACAGGGGTTGTCAGGGACCCAGTACTTC. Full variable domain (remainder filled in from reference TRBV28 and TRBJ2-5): DVKVTQSSRYLVKRTGEKVFLECVQDMDHENMFWYRQDPGLGLRLIYFSYDVKMKEKGDIPEGYSVSREKKERFSLILESASTNQTSMYLCASSNPGQGLSGTQYFGPGTRLLVL.

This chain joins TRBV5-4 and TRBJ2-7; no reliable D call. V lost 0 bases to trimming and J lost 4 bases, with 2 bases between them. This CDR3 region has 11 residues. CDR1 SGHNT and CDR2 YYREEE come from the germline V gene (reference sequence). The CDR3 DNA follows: TGTGCCAGCAGCTTGGGGTACGAGCAGTACTTC. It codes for CASSLGYEQYF.

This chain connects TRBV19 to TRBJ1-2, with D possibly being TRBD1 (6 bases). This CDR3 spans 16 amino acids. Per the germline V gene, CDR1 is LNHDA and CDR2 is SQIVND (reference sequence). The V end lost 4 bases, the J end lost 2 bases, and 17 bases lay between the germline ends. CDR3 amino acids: CASSTPFGQKNYGYTF. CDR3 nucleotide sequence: TGTGCCAGTAGTACTCCCTTTGGACAGAAAAACTATGGCTACACCTTC.